These 30 T cell receptor beta chains were sequenced from one sample in a study of blood T cell repertoires in COVID-19. Clones were sequenced by immunoSEQ multiplex PCR, and TCRdb holds only the in-frame ones, with some missing. Of 22,000 or so clones detected, roughly 88% appear once; the ten largest clones hold over 8.5%. The sample was peripheral blood. The receptors shown here come from a human donor in a cohort sampled during active COVID-19. The donor label of this sample is uncertain.

The chain couples TRBV7-8 to TRBJ2-5, with D hard to call. Germline V gene data show CDR1 as SGHVS and CDR2 as FQNEAQ. The CDR3 spans 14 residues. Between the trimmed V and J ends, which lost 6 bases and 5 bases, there was a span of 16 bases. The CDR3 is CASRSYTAMETQYF. CDR3 DNA sequence: TGTGCCAGCAGATCCTATACCGCTATGGAGACCCAGTACTTC.

Notes on this clone: At one of its ends the junction is not consistent with the germline gene, which may arise from a read error. The chain carries TRBV29-1 and TRBJ2-1; 10 nucleotides line up with TRBD2. The V gene's germline CDR1 is SQVTM and CDR2 ANQGSEA. CDR3 length: 21 amino acids. CDR3 nucleotide sequence: TGCAGCGTTCTCCGGGACAGCACCCCAGGGCTAGCGGGAGTCTCCCACAATGAGCAGTTCTTC. As protein: CSVLRDSTPGLAGVSHNEQFF.

The J gene is TRBJ1-5, the V gene TRBV4-2; D uncertain. This CDR3 has 16 amino acids. Per the germline V gene, CDR1 is LGHNA and CDR2 is YNFKEQ. Trimming pared 0 bases from V and 7 bases from J, leaving 16 bases between. The CDR3 spells CASSQDLGGLGQPQHF. CDR3 sequence (DNA): TGTGCCAGCAGCCAAGATCTAGGCGGGTTGGGGCAGCCCCAGCATTTT.

The rearrangement joins TRBV6-6 to TRBJ1-1, with TRBD1 matching over 10 bases. This CDR3 is built from 15 residues. With V trimmed by 6 bases and J by 4 bases, 8 bases remained unmatched. CDR1 is MNHNY, CDR2 SVGAGI, per germline (reference sequence). In DNA, the CDR3 is TGTGCCAGCAGATCGCTAGGACAGGGGGGCACTGAAGCTTTCTTT. It specifies CASRSLGQGGTEAFF.

This chain connects TRBV4-1 to TRBJ2-2, with TRBD2 matching over 11 bases. The CDR3 has 17 amino acids. The J segment lost 0 bases and the V segment lost 0 bases, leaving 0 bases of the junction unmatched. Germline-derived CDR1 and CDR2 are MGHRA and YSYEKL. The CDR3: CASSQELAGANTGELFF. Here the CDR3 DNA reads TGCGCCAGCAGCCAAGAACTAGCGGGAGCGAACACCGGGGAGCTGTTTTTT.

In nucleotides, the CDR3 is TGTGCCAGCAGTAAACTAGCGGGAGAGACCCAGTACTTC. This gives the protein CASSKLAGETQYF. This rearrangement joins TRBV27 to TRBJ2-5, with 9 bases identical to TRBD2. In germline, CDR1 is MNHEY, CDR2 SMNVEV (reference sequence). V dropped 5 bases and J dropped 4; count of bases not matched to a gene: 2. This CDR3 has 13 amino acids.

CDR3 bases: TGTGCCAGTAGTATAGGGAATTACGGAGACGGGAAACTGTTTTTT. It is translated as CASSIGNYGDGKLFF. This chain joins TRBV19 and TRBJ1-4, with D unclear. CDR3 length: 15 residues. With 1 base removed from V and 11 bases from J, the gap between germline ends came to 17 bases. Germline CDR1 is LNHDA and CDR2 is SQIVND (reference sequence).

This clone was seen only a few times. This chain links TRBV7-9 with TRBJ1-4; 7 bases line up with TRBD1. The V and J ends lost 2 bases and 8 bases, in that order; junction bases with no gene match: 5. The CDR3 spans 14 residues. CDR1 is SEHNR, CDR2 FQNEAQ, per germline (reference sequence). The CDR3 DNA reads as TGTGCCAGCAGCTTAACAACAGGGGTCGAAAAACTGTTTTTT. Translated: CASSLTTGVEKLFF.

The rearrangement uses TRBV27 and TRBJ2-7; the match to TRBD1 covers 7 bases. The CDR3 contains 15 residues. The germline V gene has CDR1 MNHEY and CDR2 SMNVEV (reference sequence). The J segment lost 0 bases and the V segment lost 3 bases, leaving 5 bases of the junction unmatched. The DNA of the CDR3 is TGTGCCAGCAGTTTGATAGGGGGCCCCTCCTACGAGCAGTACTTC. It is translated as CASSLIGGPSYEQYF.

CDR3 residues: CASSPSGQGYTIYF. CDR3 nucleotides: TGTGCCAGCTCACCATCGGGACAGGGATACACCATATATTTT. The gene calls are TRBV18 and TRBJ1-3; the match to TRBD1 covers 9 bases. V was pared by 2 bases and J by 8 bases, with 4 bases of the junction left unmatched. Germline lookup yields CDR1 KGHSH and CDR2 LQKENI. The length of the CDR3 is 14 residues.

The V call is TRBV3-1 (or the pseudogene TRBV3-2), the J call TRBJ1-2, with 9 bases lining up with TRBD1. Looked up from germline, CDR1 is LGHDT and CDR2 is YNNKEL (reference sequence). The V and J ends lost 6 bases and 7 bases, in that order; junction bases with no gene match: 12. The CDR3 runs 15 residues. The CDR3 here is CASSRDRATLSGYTF. In DNA form, the CDR3 reads TGTGCCAGCAGTAGGGACAGGGCAACTCTCTCTGGCTACACCTTC.

V and J are TRBV11-3 and TRBJ2-2; possible D gene TRBD1, 6 bases. This CDR3 comprises 15 residues. Trimming stripped 4 bases from V and 0 bases from J, with 9 bases between. Germline values: CDR1 SGHNT, CDR2 YENEEA. CDR3 residues: CASSSGHTNTGELFF. The CDR3 bases are TGTGCCAGCAGCTCGGGACACACGAACACCGGGGAGCTGTTTTTT.

The chain couples TRBV6-6 to TRBJ1-1, with a tentative D call TRBD1 (5 bases). The V and J ends lost 0 bases and 6 bases respectively, with 14 bases between them. The CDR3 extends over 15 amino acids. CDR1 MNHNY and CDR2 SVGAGI come from the germline V gene (reference sequence). This CDR3 is CASSYSAGKGPEAFF. As DNA, the CDR3 is TGTGCCAGCAGTTACTCTGCAGGGAAGGGGCCTGAAGCTTTCTTT.

J is TRBJ2-7 and V is TRBV10-3; 11 nucleotides agree with TRBD2. This CDR3 contains 13 residues. CDR1 is ENHRY and CDR2 is SYGVKD in the germline V gene. V lost 10 bases, J lost 9 bases, and 11 bases stayed unmatched. CDR3 nucleotide sequence: TGTGCCACCGAACTACTAGCGGGAGAAGGGCAGTACTTC. It is translated as CATELLAGEGQYF.

This clone is a singleton in its sample. The V call is TRBV3-1 (or the pseudogene TRBV3-2), the J call TRBJ2-5, with 7 bases matching TRBD2. The CDR3 loop spans 14 amino acids. Germline-derived CDR1 and CDR2 are LGHDT and YNNKEL (reference sequence). Germline trimming cut 3 bases from V and 1 base from J; bases unmatched to any gene: 2. CDR3 nucleotides: TGTGCCAGCAGCCACTCTAGCGGCCAAGAGACCCAGTACTTC. Translating gives CASSHSSGQETQYF.

The chain combines TRBV5-1 with TRBJ2-3; 8 nucleotides match TRBD1. Trimming took 0 bases from V and 2 from J; bases not matched to a gene: 2. The CDR3 has 15 amino acids. Germline V gene sequence: CDR1 SGHRS, CDR2 YFSETQ. This CDR3 reads CASSLGDRSTDTQYF. In DNA, the CDR3 is TGCGCCAGCAGCTTGGGGGACAGGTCCACAGATACGCAGTATTTT.

V and J are TRBV10-2 and TRBJ1-1, with D unresolved. The CDR3 totals 13 residues. CDR1 is WSHSY, CDR2 SAAADI, per germline. V was shortened by 8 bases and J by 0 bases, with 10 bases between the two germline ends. CDR3 sequence reads: CASVEGLNTEAFF. The CDR3 DNA reads TGCGCCAGCGTGGAGGGATTGAACACTGAAGCTTTCTTT.

The chain combines TRBV28 with TRBJ1-5; 10 bases map to TRBD1. The CDR3 spans 16 residues. J lost 4 bases, V lost 5 bases, and 8 bases had no gene match. Germline lookup yields CDR1 MDHEN and CDR2 SYDVKM. CDR3 DNA sequence: TGTGCCAGCAGTATGGGGACAGGGGTAAGTAATCAGCCCCAGCATTTT. This codes for CASSMGTGVSNQPQHF.

This sequence joins TRBV5-8 and TRBJ2-1; 11 bases fit TRBD1. The CDR3 sequence is 16 residues long. J was trimmed by 8 bases and V by 3 bases; bases with no gene match: 10. Germline V gene sequence: CDR1 SGHTS, CDR2 YDEGEE. CDR3 region: CASSSLPGTGGHEQFF. CDR3 nucleotides: TGTGCCAGCAGCTCCTTGCCCGGGACAGGGGGTCATGAGCAGTTCTTC.

This rearrangement joins TRBV5-4 to TRBJ2-3, with D uncertain. Trimming left V 0 bases short and J 3 bases short, with 8 bases between. Germline values: CDR1 SGHNT, CDR2 YYREEE (reference sequence). The CDR3 covers 14 residues. The CDR3 DNA sequence: TGTGCCAGCAGCTTGGGTCAACGGACAGATACGCAGTATTTT. It is translated as CASSLGQRTDTQYF.

The J gene is TRBJ1-3, the V gene TRBV18; D is unresolved. V gave up 5 bases and J gave up 0 bases, with 11 bases separating them. This CDR3 is built from 15 residues. CDR1 is KGHSH, CDR2 LQKENI, per germline. This CDR3 reads CASSRSESSGNTIYF. The CDR3 nucleotides read TGTGCCAGCTCAAGGTCGGAGAGCTCTGGAAACACCATATATTTT.

The chain recombines TRBV30 with TRBJ2-7; D call uncertain. The CDR3 has 11 amino acids. Germline lookup yields CDR1 GTSNPN and CDR2 SVGIG (reference sequence). V gave up 1 base and J gave up 6 bases, with 7 bases separating them. The CDR3 DNA reads as TGTGCCTGGAGTGGCGCCGTCGAGCAGTACTTC. Translated, it gives CAWSGAVEQYF.

The chain has TRBV29-1 and TRBJ2-3; 10 bases align to TRBD1. CDR1 SQVTM and CDR2 ANQGSEA come from the germline V gene. The V segment lost 4 bases and the J segment 4 bases; nucleotides outside the gene matches: 8. The CDR3 sequence is 15 residues long. DNA of the CDR3: TGCAGCGTTGGACCGGAGACAGGGGGCGCAGATACGCAGTATTTT. Its protein product is CSVGPETGGADTQYF.

This rearrangement joins TRBV4-2 to TRBJ2-3; the match to TRBD2 covers 7 bases. V lost 6 bases, J lost 6 bases, and 15 bases stayed unmatched. The germline V gene has CDR1 LGHNA and CDR2 YNFKEQ. CDR3 size: 16 residues. This CDR3 reads CASRAGWEAGADTQYF. The CDR3 DNA sequence: TGTGCCAGCAGGGCTGGGTGGGAGGCGGGAGCCGATACGCAGTATTTT.

The J gene is TRBJ2-1, the V gene TRBV30; TRBD2 might be the D (5 bases). Germline lookup yields CDR1 GTSNPN and CDR2 SVGIG (reference sequence). This CDR3 has 14 residues. Trimming removed 2 bases at V and 7 bases at J, with 15 bases between. DNA for the CDR3: TGTGCCTGGAGTATGTCGTTCAGGAGGAATGAGCAGTTCTTC. This translates into CAWSMSFRRNEQFF.

V gene TRBV29-1 combines with J gene TRBJ1-2; 7 bases line up with TRBD1. The CDR3 has 14 amino acids. Per the germline V gene, CDR1 is SQVTM and CDR2 is ANQGSEA. The junction had 10 bases not matched to a gene; V was cut back by 2 bases and J by 7 bases. CDR3 bases: TGCAGCGTTGAATACCCCCGACAGGGCGGTGGCTACACCTTC. Translating gives CSVEYPRQGGGYTF.

This rearrangement joins TRBV11-3 to TRBJ2-5; 14 positions agree with TRBD2. CDR1 SGHNT and CDR2 YENEEA come from the germline V gene. This CDR3 region has 17 residues. V shed 5 bases, J shed 4 bases, and the junction held 9 bases outside the gene matches. The CDR3 nucleotides read TGTGCCAGCAGCCTCGGGACTAGCGGGAGAGGAGGAGAGACCCAGTACTTC. Protein product: CASSLGTSGRGGETQYF.

This sequence joins TRBV5-1 and TRBJ2-2; possible D gene TRBD1, 6 bases. The ends were cut back, 1 base at V and 5 bases at J, with 12 bases in the middle. This CDR3 region has 15 residues. Germline V gene data show CDR1 as SGHRS and CDR2 as YFSETQ. CDR3 sequence (DNA): TGCGCCAGCAGCTTGATGGCAGGGGAAACCGGGGAGCTGTTTTTT. Translating gives CASSLMAGETGELFF.

V and J are TRBV3-1 (or the pseudogene TRBV3-2) and TRBJ1-1; 9 bases match TRBD1. The CDR3 is made up of 15 amino acids. CDR1 and CDR2 (germline): LGHDT, YNNKEL (reference sequence). Unmatched junction bases numbered 8, after V lost 4 bases and J lost 5 bases. The CDR3 is CASSLYYRGQTEAFF. CDR3 DNA sequence: TGTGCCAGCAGCCTGTATTACAGGGGGCAAACTGAAGCTTTCTTT.

This chain links TRBV25-1 with TRBJ1-2, with D possibly matching TRBD1 (5 bases). The CDR3 sequence is 16 residues long. Germline V gene sequence: CDR1 MGHDK, CDR2 SYGVNS. V was cut by 1 base and J by 3 bases, with 15 bases left in between. The DNA of the CDR3 is TGTGCCAGCAGTGAATGGACGGGGGGAATGGACTATGGCTACACCTTC. It yields the protein CASSEWTGGMDYGYTF.